Given below is one T cell receptor beta chain in context. Its antigen is undetermined. This specimen belongs to a study of T cell responses to AZD1222 COVID-19 vaccine. General study points: Without day 14 samples, only post-peak T cell repertoires were studied. Unmutated variant regions are reportedly the target of nearly half of TCRs that are spike-specific.

Generated by immunoSEQ multiplex PCR, the TCRdb table keeps only in-frame clones and is missing some. The sample records 90,000 to 130,000 clones, about 86% being singletons. This receptor was obtained from an adult in good health. This material consisted of peripheral blood, taken on day 0 of AZD1222 vaccination.

The DNA for the CDR3 is TGTGCCAGCTCGGAAGGACCTTATGGCTACACCTTC. Encoded protein: CASSEGPYGYTF. The chain is built from TRBV18 and TRBJ1-2; D remains ambiguous. Per germline, CDR1 KGHSH and CDR2 LQKENI. The length of the CDR3 is 12 residues. The V gene lost 6 bases and the J gene lost 5 bases, with 10 bases spanning the gap.